A single sample gave rise to the 29 T cell receptor beta chains below, sequenced in a study of blood T cell repertoires in COVID-19. Sequencing was performed with immunoSEQ multiplex PCR; in TCRdb, only in-frame clones are kept and a portion is missing. The sample has under 100,000 clones, around four fifths seen once; the top ten hold 3% to 4%. Sample: peripheral blood. These receptors were taken from a man aged 45-65 years with acute or convalescent COVID-19.

This clone has only one observation. V and J are TRBV3-1 (or the pseudogene TRBV3-2) and TRBJ2-7; 9 bases map to TRBD1. CDR1 LGHDT and CDR2 YNNKEL come from the germline V gene (reference sequence). The CDR3 sequence is 16 residues long. After removal of 1 base from V and 8 bases from J, the junction contained 12 bases not matched to a gene. The CDR3 coding sequence is TGTGCCAGCAGCCAAGGGGGGACAGGGCTTGGATCGCAGCAGTACTTC. This gives the protein CASSQGGTGLGSQQYF.

The chain is built from TRBV18 and TRBJ2-1; 9 bases match TRBD2. J gave up 8 bases and V 5 bases, and 7 bases lay outside the gene matches. Germline CDR1 is KGHSH and CDR2 is LQKENI. The CDR3 length is 14 residues. CDR3: CASSFGLAKDEQFF. In DNA, the CDR3 is TGTGCCAGCTCATTCGGACTAGCGAAGGATGAGCAGTTCTTC.

The chain joins TRBV4-3 to TRBJ1-5; a possible D gene is TRBD1 (5 bases). The germline gives CDR1 LGHNA, CDR2 YSLEER. The germline V and J ends were trimmed by 0 bases and 0 bases, with 6 bases remaining between them. This CDR3 contains 15 residues. The CDR3 is CASSQDQGSNQPQHF. In nucleotides, the CDR3 is TGCGCCAGCAGCCAAGATCAGGGTAGCAATCAGCCCCAGCATTTT.

The chain recombines TRBV14 with TRBJ2-3; D ambiguous. Germline V gene sequence: CDR1 SGHDN, CDR2 FVKESK. Trimming stripped 4 bases from V and 6 bases from J, with 8 bases between. This CDR3 region has 12 residues. The CDR3 DNA sequence: TGTGCCAGCAGCCTTCGCGCGGATACGCAGTATTTT. Its translation: CASSLRADTQYF.

The rearrangement uses TRBV30 and TRBJ1-4; maybe TRBD1 (6 bases). The V end lost 7 bases, the J end lost 1 base, and 13 bases lay between the germline ends. Germline V lookup: CDR1 GTSNPN, CDR2 SVGIG (reference sequence). The CDR3 covers 14 residues. This CDR3 reads CAFNSQGTNEKLFF. CDR3 coding DNA: TGTGCCTTTAATTCACAGGGAACTAATGAAAAACTGTTTTTT.

This sequence joins TRBV20-1 and TRBJ1-2, with D tentatively TRBD1 (5 bases). V was shortened by 5 bases and J by 3 bases, with 7 bases between the two germline ends. The CDR3 spans 11 residues. Germline CDR1 is DFQATT and CDR2 is SNEGSKA (reference sequence). The CDR3 spells CSALTDYGYTF. The CDR3 DNA is TGCAGTGCTCTGACAGACTATGGCTACACCTTC.

V is TRBV4-1 and J is TRBJ1-5; D might be TRBD1 (6 bases). Germline V gene lookup returns CDR1 MGHRA and CDR2 YSYEKL. This CDR3 is built from 16 residues. V lost 2 bases and J 3 bases, leaving 14 bases between the germline ends. The CDR3, as DNA: TGCGCCAGCAGCCAAACGTCAAGGGGGTTCAATCAGCCCCAGCATTTT. Protein product: CASSQTSRGFNQPQHF.

This sequence joins TRBV7-9 and TRBJ1-2; D uncertain. The germline CDR1 and CDR2 sequences are SEHNR and FQNEAQ (reference sequence). V lost 5 bases and J 0 bases, leaving 13 bases between the germline ends. CDR3 length: 15 amino acids. The CDR3: CASSPPGGSNYGYTF. The CDR3 coding sequence is TGTGCCAGCAGCCCCCCCGGAGGGTCTAACTATGGCTACACCTTC.

The rearrangement links TRBV7-6 to TRBJ2-1, with TRBD2 as a possible D gene (6 bases). The CDR3 is 15 amino acids. Trimming stripped 0 bases from V and 5 bases from J, with 11 bases between. Looked up from germline, CDR1 is SGHVS and CDR2 is FNYEAQ. CDR3 protein: CASSLAGTSDNEQFF. The CDR3 DNA sequence: TGTGCCAGCAGCTTAGCGGGGACTTCGGACAATGAGCAGTTCTTC.

There are a few counts of this clone. The chain recombines TRBV28 with TRBJ2-7; the D gene is possibly TRBD1 (6 bases). Trimming took 9 bases from V and 5 from J, leaving 20 bases between them. This CDR3 region has 14 residues. The V gene's germline CDR1 is MDHEN and CDR2 SYDVKM. This CDR3 reads CASRSGTLANEQYF. CDR3 coding DNA: TGTGCCAGTAGATCCGGGACACTCGCCAACGAGCAGTACTTC.

In its sample, this clone was seen a few times. The gene calls are TRBV2 and TRBJ2-7; 9 nucleotides line up with TRBD1. Trimming at V came to 7 bases and at J to 5 bases, leaving 6 bases not matched to a gene. The V gene's germline CDR1 is SNHLY and CDR2 FYNNEI. This CDR3 comprises 13 residues. Written as DNA, the CDR3 is TGTGCCAGCAAGCAGGACAGGGGCCACGAGCAGTACTTC. It yields the protein CASKQDRGHEQYF.

This rearrangement joins TRBV19 to TRBJ2-1; 15 bases are a match to TRBD2. The CDR3 extends over 16 amino acids. Trimming cost V 5 bases and J 7 bases; bases outside gene matches: 6. Germline V gene lookup returns CDR1 LNHDA and CDR2 SQIVND (reference sequence). CDR3 coding DNA: TGTGCCAGTAGTCCAGGACTAGCGGGGGGGCGTAATGAGCAGTTCTTC. Translation gives CASSPGLAGGRNEQFF.

This chain uses TRBV7-2 with TRBJ2-7, with a tentative D call TRBD1 (6 bases). V was shortened by 5 bases and J by 2 bases, with 16 bases between the two germline ends. The CDR3 runs 15 residues. The germline CDR1 and CDR2 sequences are SGHTA and FQGNSA. The CDR3 here is CASSVDPTGAYEQYF. As DNA, the CDR3 is TGTGCCAGCAGCGTAGACCCGACAGGAGCCTACGAGCAGTACTTC.

The chain carries TRBV7-9 and TRBJ2-5; D is undetermined. V was trimmed by 5 bases and J by 0 bases, leaving 7 bases between them. CDR3 length equals 13 residues. Germline CDR1 and CDR2: SEHNR and FQNEAQ (reference sequence). This CDR3 reads CASSPRNQETQYF. In nucleotides, the CDR3 is TGTGCCAGCAGCCCCAGAAACCAAGAGACCCAGTACTTC.

The chain uses TRBV7-2 and TRBJ2-3; the D gene is possibly TRBD2 (5 bases). Germline CDR1 is SGHTA and CDR2 is FQGNSA. The V end was cut by 1 base, the J end by 5 bases, with 13 bases between. This CDR3 region has 15 residues. The CDR3 loop reads CASSLGFGIIDTQYF. The CDR3 nucleotides read TGTGCCAGCAGCTTAGGTTTCGGGATAATAGATACGCAGTATTTT.

The chain uses TRBV13 and TRBJ2-3, with 7 bases that match TRBD2. After removal of 3 bases from V and 3 bases from J, the junction contained 3 bases not matched to a gene. The CDR3 runs to 14 residues. CDR1 and CDR2 (germline): PRHDT, FYEKMQ (reference sequence). CDR3 in DNA: TGTGCCAGCAGCTTTAGCGGGTATACAGATACGCAGTATTTT. It translates to CASSFSGYTDTQYF.

Written as DNA, the CDR3 is TGTGCCAGCAGCCCTAGAGGGCTGGGGCAGCCCCAGCATTTT. This sequence encodes CASSPRGLGQPQHF. The rearrangement links TRBV9 to TRBJ1-5; D unresolved. The germline gives CDR1 SGDLS, CDR2 YYNGEE. V was pared by 4 bases and J by 7 bases, with 15 bases between. This CDR3 region has 14 residues.

This chain joins TRBV6-2 or TRBV6-3 and TRBJ1-6, with D uncertain. Germline V gene lookup returns CDR1 MNHEY and CDR2 SVGEGT. Trimming took 5 bases from V and 13 from J, leaving 9 bases between them. This CDR3 region has 11 residues. For the CDR3, the DNA is TGTGCCAGCAGTCCCGGGAATCCCCTCCACTTT. Protein: CASSPGNPLHF.

The chain is built from TRBV19 and TRBJ1-1; TRBD1 might be the D (6 bases). The germline V gene has CDR1 LNHDA and CDR2 SQIVND (reference sequence). V was shortened by 6 bases and J by 0 bases, with 17 bases between the two germline ends. The CDR3 spans 16 residues. The CDR3 DNA sequence: TGTGCCAGTAGGACGGACGGGGACACGATGAACACTGAAGCTTTCTTT. Encoded protein: CASRTDGDTMNTEAFF.

The chain links TRBV4-2 to TRBJ2-2, with D possibly being TRBD1 (5 bases). Germline CDR1 is LGHNA and CDR2 is YNFKEQ. V lost 0 bases and J 1 base, leaving 15 bases between the germline ends. The CDR3 length is 18 residues. The CDR3 region is CASSQEGSGLLNTGELFF. Here the CDR3 DNA reads TGTGCCAGCAGCCAAGAAGGATCAGGGTTGCTGAACACCGGGGAGCTGTTTTTT.

The chain uses TRBV6-2 or TRBV6-3 and TRBJ2-3; 10 bases agree with TRBD2. The CDR3 has 13 residues. The junction had 2 bases not matched to a gene; V was cut back by 6 bases and J by 5 bases. Germline V gene lookup returns CDR1 MNHEY and CDR2 SVGEGT. CDR3 DNA: TGTGCCAGCAGCTCTAGCGGGGGAGATACGCAGTATTTT. This encodes CASSSSGGDTQYF.

The chain links TRBV9 to TRBJ2-7, with no clear D. From germline, CDR1 is SGDLS and CDR2 YYNGEE. The CDR3 sequence is 14 residues long. Trimming took off 4 bases at V and 0 bases at J, with 11 bases between the two ends. CDR3 sequence: CASSPSAGSYEQYF. In DNA, the CDR3 is TGTGCCAGCAGCCCCAGTGCAGGCTCCTACGAGCAGTACTTC.

The rearrangement uses TRBV5-5 and TRBJ2-7, with 8 bases fitting TRBD2. The germline V gene has CDR1 SGHKS and CDR2 YYEKEE (reference sequence). The CDR3 contains 14 residues. V lost 3 bases to trimming and J lost 5 bases; unmatched junction nucleotides: 7. The CDR3 spells CASSSRTGLDEQYF. CDR3 bases: TGTGCCAGCAGCTCAAGGACGGGACTAGACGAGCAGTACTTC.

The rearrangement links TRBV12-3 or TRBV12-4 to TRBJ1-1; D uncertain. This CDR3 region has 11 residues. V lost 1 base and J 8 bases, leaving 5 bases between the germline ends. CDR3: CASSLGREAFF. In DNA, the CDR3 is TGTGCCAGCAGTTTAGGGAGGGAAGCTTTCTTT.

Only one count was recorded for this clone. This chain joins TRBV5-1 and TRBJ2-2; perhaps TRBD2 as D (6 bases). V gave up 2 bases and J gave up 5 bases, with 16 bases separating them. The CDR3 runs 16 residues. Germline loops: CDR1 SGHRS, CDR2 YFSETQ. The CDR3 DNA is TGCGCCAGCAGCTTTGGGGTACTAGCAGGGACCGGGGAGCTGTTTTTT. Amino acids: CASSFGVLAGTGELFF.

This rearrangement joins TRBV29-1 to TRBJ2-7; perhaps TRBD1 as D (5 bases). Trimming took off 7 bases at V and 3 bases at J, with 13 bases between the two ends. This CDR3 is 12 amino acids long. Germline lookup yields CDR1 SQVTM and CDR2 ANQGSEA. DNA for the CDR3: TGCAGCGCTACACAGGAGAACTACGAGCAGTACTTC. It yields the protein CSATQENYEQYF.

The chain couples TRBV20-1 to TRBJ1-5; D gene unclear. The V gene's germline CDR1 is DFQATT and CDR2 SNEGSKA (reference sequence). The CDR3 consists of 11 residues. V dropped 7 bases and J dropped 1 base, with 5 bases sitting between them. CDR3 nucleotide sequence: TGCAGTGTCGGGAGCAATCAGCCCCAGCATTTT. Translation gives CSVGSNQPQHF.

The gene calls are TRBV6-5 and TRBJ1-2; 8 bases fit TRBD1. Trimming cost V 5 bases and J 5 bases; bases outside gene matches: 4. Germline V gene data show CDR1 as MNHEY and CDR2 as SVGAGI. CDR3 length: 13 amino acids. The CDR3 nucleotides are TGTGCCAGCAGTAGGGGACAGGCTTATGGCTACACCTTC. Translating it yields CASSRGQAYGYTF.

This clone was recorded a few times. The CDR3 sequence is CAISESGRNTEAFF. The CDR3 DNA reads TGTGCCATCAGTGAGTCTGGCAGGAACACTGAAGCTTTCTTT. The chain is built from TRBV10-3 and TRBJ1-1; D gene unclear. From germline, CDR1 is ENHRY and CDR2 SYGVKD. The CDR3 spans 14 residues. Trimming pared 0 bases from V and 1 base from J, leaving 6 bases between.